One and the same sample provided the 22 T cell receptor beta chains below, sequenced in a study of T cell repertoires in cytomegalovirus infection. A single record per CDR3 protein comes from TCRdb applying MiXCR to the reads. This sample carries roughly 320,000 distinct CDR3 sequences, about 8.8% of them seen once, and the ten largest clones take around 2.4%. Sequencing was performed on PBMCs. Receptor source: a human donor in good health (CMV status not recorded). Some clones in this sample may be carry-over from other donors' samples.

This clonotype was seen at least ten times. The CDR3 DNA reads as TGCGCCAGCAGCTCCAGCAGGGGGGCAAGAGAGACCCAGTACTTC. Amino acid sequence: CASSSSRGARETQYF. V usage is TRBV5-1 and J usage is TRBJ2-5; the D gene is possibly TRBD1 (7 bases). Trimming cost V 3 bases and J 4 bases, with 16 bases left between them. From germline, CDR1 is SGHRS and CDR2 YFSETQ. CDR3 length: 15 residues. Full variable domain (rest looked up from reference TRBV5-1 and TRBJ2-5): KAGVTQTPRYLIKTRGQQVTLSCSPISGHRSVSWYQQTPGQGLQFLFEYFSETQRNKGNFPGRFSGRQFSNSRSEMNVSTLELGDSALYLCASSSSRGARETQYFGPGTRLLVL.

At least ten counts were recorded for this clonotype. The CDR3 DNA follows: TGTGCCAGCAGCACCGGGCCCCAGGACGAGCAGTACGTC. It specifies CASSTGPQDEQYV. The chain recombines TRBV7-2 with TRBJ2-7; D ambiguous. CDR3 length: 13 amino acids. V dropped 5 bases and J dropped 5 bases, with 13 bases sitting between them. Germline loops: CDR1 SGHTA, CDR2 FQGNSA.

The table lists this clonotype with many counts. The chain links TRBV6-2 or TRBV6-3 to TRBJ2-7; D gene uncertain. V dropped 6 bases and J dropped 4 bases, with 13 bases sitting between them. The CDR3 totals 13 residues. Per germline, CDR1 MNHEY and CDR2 SVGEGT. The DNA for the CDR3 is TGTGCCAGCAGGCAAACTATGGGGTACGAGCAGTACTTC. As protein: CASRQTMGYEQYF.

This rearrangement joins TRBV20-1 to TRBJ1-1; D call uncertain. The CDR3 is 14 amino acids. V was cut by 6 bases and J by 0 bases, with 14 bases left in between. Germline assignment: CDR1 DFQATT and CDR2 SNEGSKA (reference sequence). CDR3 in amino acids: CSANHQLLNTEAFF. CDR3 nucleotides: TGCAGTGCAAACCATCAGTTACTGAACACTGAAGCTTTCTTT.

The table lists this clonotype with a few counts. V gene TRBV19 combines with J gene TRBJ2-6; no definite D call. From germline, CDR1 is LNHDA and CDR2 SQIVND (reference sequence). Trimming removed 5 bases at V and 1 base at J, with 12 bases between. This CDR3 is 16 amino acids long. The CDR3 nucleotides read TGTGCCAGTAGTCCATGGCGCCTATCTGGGGCCAACGTCCTGACTTTC. It specifies CASSPWRLSGANVLTF.

This clonotype was seen many times. The V call is TRBV7-9, the J call TRBJ2-7; 9 bases align to TRBD1. CDR1 SEHNR and CDR2 FQNEAQ come from the germline V gene (reference sequence). V gave up 6 bases and J gave up 7 bases; unmatched junction bases: 7. This CDR3 is built from 13 residues. The CDR3 region is CASSPDRGKEQYV. DNA of the CDR3: TGTGCCAGCAGTCCAGACAGGGGGAAAGAGCAGTACGTC.

This clonotype was seen only a few times. The chain recombines TRBV10-3 with TRBJ1-4; TRBD1 is a possible D gene (6 bases). The V end was cut by 6 bases, the J end by 4 bases, with 12 bases between. CDR3 length: 14 residues. CDR1 and CDR2 from the germline V gene are ENHRY and SYGVKD. The CDR3 DNA follows: TGTGCCATCAGCCCGGGGGCGGATAATGAAAAACTGTTTTTT. Translated, it gives CAISPGADNEKLFF.

This clonotype was observed at least ten times. The CDR3 sequence: CATAQGDRHTGELFF. Written as DNA, the CDR3 is TGTGCCACCGCCCAGGGGGACAGACACACCGGGGAGCTGTTTTTT. This chain links TRBV19 with TRBJ2-2, with 7 bases lining up with TRBD1. Unmatched junction bases numbered 11, after V lost 10 bases and J lost 3 bases. The germline V gene has CDR1 LNHDA and CDR2 SQIVND (reference sequence). CDR3 length: 15 amino acids. The whole variable domain, filled in from reference TRBV19 and TRBJ2-2, reads DGGITQSPKYLFRKEGQNVTLSCEQNLNHDAMYWYRQDPGQGLRLIYYSQIVNDFQKGDIAEGYSVSREKKESFPLTVTSAQKNPTAFYLCATAQGDRHTGELFFGEGSRLTVL.

This clonotype was counted ten times or more. The chain joins TRBV6-6 to TRBJ1-1; D ambiguous. Germline lookup yields CDR1 MNHNY and CDR2 SVGAGI (reference sequence). The V and J ends lost 8 bases and 0 bases respectively, with 7 bases between them. The CDR3 length is 12 residues. Written as DNA, the CDR3 is TGTGCCAGCCGCAGCATGAACACTGAAGCTTTCTTT. Translation gives CASRSMNTEAFF.

Ten or more counts support this clonotype. The rearrangement links TRBV7-2 to TRBJ2-5; 9 nucleotides line up with TRBD2. CDR3 length equals 16 residues. Looked up from germline, CDR1 is SGHTA and CDR2 is FQGNSA. Trimming at V came to 3 bases and at J to 1 base, leaving 6 bases not matched to a gene. CDR3 protein: CASSFGGRGGQETQYF. The CDR3 region has the DNA TGTGCCAGCAGCTTTGGTGGGCGGGGGGGCCAAGAGACCCAGTACTTC. Based on the CDR3 plus reference TRBV7-2 and TRBJ2-5, the full variable domain is GAGVSQSPSNKVTEKGKDVELRCDPISGHTALYWYRQSLGQGLEFLIYFQGNSAPDKSGLPSDRFSAERTGGSVSTLTIQRTQQEDSAVYLCASSFGGRGGQETQYFGPGTRLLVL.

This clonotype was counted between two and nine times. The V and J genes are TRBV5-5 and TRBJ2-2; D unresolved. The CDR3 loop spans 16 amino acids. Trimming took 8 bases from V and 0 from J, leaving 17 bases between them. From germline, CDR1 is SGHKS and CDR2 YYEKEE (reference sequence). As DNA, the CDR3 is TGTGCCAGTATTAATCGAGGCTATACGAACACCGGGGAGCTGTTTTTT. Translating gives CASINRGYTNTGELFF.

The chain has TRBV20-1 and TRBJ1-2; weak D call: TRBD1 (6 bases). Per germline, CDR1 DFQATT and CDR2 SNEGSKA (reference sequence). Trimming pared 0 bases from V and 3 bases from J, leaving 11 bases between. The CDR3 is 14 residues long. CDR3 bases: TGCAGTGCTAGAGATCCAAAGGGGGACTATGGCTACACCTTC. This translates into CSARDPKGDYGYTF.

This clonotype was counted at least ten times. V is TRBV7-9 and J is TRBJ2-1; TRBD1 matches at 8 bases. The CDR3 is 16 residues long. The ends lost 4 bases at V and 6 bases at J; junction bases unmatched: 11. Germline assignment: CDR1 SEHNR and CDR2 FQNEAQ (reference sequence). As DNA, the CDR3 is TGTGCCAGCAGCTCCATCACCGGACAGGGATCCAATGAGCAGTTCTTC. This encodes CASSSITGQGSNEQFF.

The chain has TRBV20-1 and TRBJ1-2; 7 positions agree with TRBD1. J was trimmed by 8 bases and V by 3 bases; bases with no gene match: 12. Germline V gene data show CDR1 as DFQATT and CDR2 as SNEGSKA (reference sequence). There are 14 residues in the CDR3. The CDR3 protein is CSASVRDRFWGYTF. In DNA form, the CDR3 reads TGCAGTGCTAGCGTCAGGGACAGATTTTGGGGCTACACCTTC.

This chain uses TRBV20-1 with TRBJ1-3; D not resolved. The V end lost 0 bases, the J end lost 11 bases, and 11 bases lay between the germline ends. Germline-derived CDR1 and CDR2 are DFQATT and SNEGSKA (reference sequence). This CDR3 region has 12 residues. CDR3 loop: CSARDPVSAIYF. DNA of the CDR3: TGCAGTGCTAGAGACCCCGTATCGGCCATATATTTT.

This clonotype has ten or more counts. This rearrangement joins TRBV28 to TRBJ2-3, with a possible D match to TRBD2 (7 bases). This CDR3 is 16 amino acids long. V shed 6 bases and J shed 2 bases, with 18 bases lying between them. CDR1 MDHEN and CDR2 SYDVKM come from the germline V gene. The CDR3 DNA follows: TGTGCCAGCAGGCGCATAAGGGGGGGATTCACAGATACGCAGTATTTT. Protein: CASRRIRGGFTDTQYF.

The V gene is TRBV29-1, the J gene TRBJ2-5; the D gene is possibly TRBD2 (7 bases). Germline V gene lookup returns CDR1 SQVTM and CDR2 ANQGSEA. The CDR3 covers 13 residues. V was shortened by 3 bases and J by 1 base, with 9 bases between the two germline ends. This CDR3 reads CSVEGGLQETQYF. The CDR3 coding sequence is TGCAGCGTTGAGGGGGGGCTCCAAGAGACCCAGTACTTC.

This clonotype came up many times. A read error is possible here, since a much larger clone lies one base away. This chain joins TRBV6-5 and TRBJ2-1; D is unresolved. The CDR3 has 11 amino acids. V lost 3 bases, J lost 5 bases, and 2 bases lay in between. Per the germline V gene, CDR1 is MNHEY and CDR2 is SVGAGI. CDR3 sequence reads: CASSYNNEQFF. The CDR3 coding sequence is TGTGCCAGCAGTTATAACAATGAGCAGTTCTTC.

This clonotype was seen many times. V and J are TRBV5-5 and TRBJ2-1; TRBD2 matches 12 bases. The CDR3 has 15 residues. CDR1 and CDR2 (germline): SGHKS, YYEKEE (reference sequence). V lost 0 bases to trimming and J lost 8 bases; unmatched junction nucleotides: 3. CDR3 amino acids: CASSLGLAGVDEQFF. In DNA form, the CDR3 reads TGTGCCAGCAGCTTGGGACTAGCGGGGGTAGATGAGCAGTTCTTC.

This clonotype appeared many times. The chain is built from TRBV7-2 and TRBJ2-4, with 7 bases aligning to TRBD1. The V gene end was trimmed by 5 bases and the J gene end by 0 bases; junction bases not matched to a gene: 13. The V gene's germline CDR1 is SGHTA and CDR2 FQGNSA. This CDR3 comprises 18 residues. The DNA of the CDR3 is TGTGCCAGCAGCCGGGACAGCGCCTCTCTCCTAGCCAAAAACATTCAGTACTTC. It is translated as CASSRDSASLLAKNIQYF.

This clonotype showed up many times. The rearrangement uses TRBV7-2 and TRBJ1-4, with D possibly being TRBD1 (5 bases). The germline V gene has CDR1 SGHTA and CDR2 FQGNSA. V was pared by 5 bases and J by 10 bases, with 11 bases between. The CDR3 contains 12 residues. CDR3 in amino acids: CASSAGGGKLFF. In nucleotides, the CDR3 is TGTGCCAGCAGCGCCGGTGGGGGAAAACTGTTTTTT.

At least ten counts were recorded for this clonotype. The J gene is TRBJ1-5, the V gene TRBV4-1, with D possibly matching TRBD1 (5 bases). The CDR3 is made up of 16 amino acids. V lost 0 bases and J lost 8, with 17 bases in between. Germline CDR1 MGHRA, CDR2 YSYEKL. CDR3 sequence (DNA): TGCGCCAGCAGCCAAGACCCCGGGAGGGGAGGGGAGCCCCAGCATTTT. This encodes CASSQDPGRGGEPQHF.